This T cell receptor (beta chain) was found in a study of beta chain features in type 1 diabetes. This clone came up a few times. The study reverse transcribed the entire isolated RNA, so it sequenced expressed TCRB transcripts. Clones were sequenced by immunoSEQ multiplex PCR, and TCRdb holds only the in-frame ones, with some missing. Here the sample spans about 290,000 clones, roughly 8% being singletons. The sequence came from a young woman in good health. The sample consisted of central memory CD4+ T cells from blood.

The CDR3 bases are TGTGCCAGCAGTTTGGACAGGGGCTACGAGCAGTACTTC. Its protein product is CASSLDRGYEQYF. The chain links TRBV6-5 to TRBJ2-7; 9 nucleotides agree with TRBD1. The CDR3 has 13 amino acids. The V gene's germline CDR1 is MNHEY and CDR2 SVGAGI. The V segment lost 4 bases and the J segment 3 bases; nucleotides outside the gene matches: 1.